Each of the 13 T cell receptor beta chains below was sequenced from the same sample in a study of CD8+ T cells in alopecia areata. Treatment described: oral pan-JAK inhibitor, 5-10 mg twice daily. Reverse transcribed after extraction, RNA yielded cDNA as the sequencing template. The repertoire was sequenced with immunoSEQ multiplex PCR; TCRdb's copy has only in-frame clones and lacks some. Of 110,000 or so clones listed, roughly three fifths are singletons. Here the sequenced sample was CD4+ T cells sorted from blood, taken at week 24, from a patient treated with tofacitinib. Receptors were obtained from a human donor with alopecia areata.

The chain couples TRBV2 to TRBJ1-1; D gene uncertain. V was clipped by 6 bases and J by 4 bases, with 18 bases between them. The CDR3 runs to 15 residues. Germline assignment: CDR1 SNHLY and CDR2 FYNNEI. For the CDR3, the DNA is TGTGCCAGCAGGTCAGAGCCCCAGGCGGGCACTGAAGCTTTCTTT. As protein: CASRSEPQAGTEAFF.

The chain combines TRBV10-3 with TRBJ2-3; 8 bases align to TRBD2. This CDR3 region has 14 residues. In germline, CDR1 is ENHRY, CDR2 SYGVKD. The ends lost 8 bases at V and 2 bases at J; junction bases unmatched: 6. CDR3 residues: CAIGSGGYTDTQYF. The CDR3 DNA is TGTGCCATCGGAAGCGGGGGATACACAGATACGCAGTATTTT.

This rearrangement joins TRBV30 to TRBJ1-5; no reliable D call. The CDR3 covers 13 residues. With 0 bases removed from V and 3 bases from J, the gap between germline ends came to 6 bases. CDR1 and CDR2 from the germline V gene are GTSNPN and SVGIG (reference sequence). The CDR3 coding sequence is TGTGCCTGGAGTGTGGCAGTCAATCAGCCCCAGCATTTT. Translating gives CAWSVAVNQPQHF.

This clone was seen only a few times. V gene TRBV9 combines with J gene TRBJ2-7; TRBD2 matches 12 bases. The CDR3 is made up of 15 amino acids. Germline V gene sequence: CDR1 SGDLS, CDR2 YYNGEE. V was pared by 4 bases and J by 4 bases, with 6 bases of the junction left unmatched. The DNA of the CDR3 is TGTGCCAGCAGCCCCCGGACTAGCGGGGCTTACGAGCAGTACTTC. This codes for CASSPRTSGAYEQYF.

This clone was picked up a small number of times. Other DNA sequences in this sample translate to the same CDR3. The V gene is TRBV18, the J gene TRBJ2-5; 9 bases align to TRBD2. The CDR3 has 17 residues. The V gene's germline CDR1 is KGHSH and CDR2 LQKENI. V lost 3 bases and J lost 0; bases outside the gene matches: 8. The CDR3 spells CASSPPRTSVYQETQYF. As DNA, the CDR3 is TGTGCCAGCTCACCGCCCCGGACTAGCGTGTACCAAGAGACCCAGTACTTC.

The chain is built from TRBV7-2 and TRBJ2-5; the D is unclear. Trimming stripped 3 bases from V and 0 bases from J, with 8 bases between. Germline CDR1 reads SGHTA; CDR2 reads FQGNSA. The CDR3 extends over 14 amino acids. CDR3 region: CASSFELYQETQYF. Here the CDR3 DNA reads TGTGCCAGCAGCTTCGAGTTATACCAAGAGACCCAGTACTTC.

The chain employs TRBV9 and TRBJ2-3; 10 nucleotides match TRBD2. CDR1 SGDLS and CDR2 YYNGEE come from the germline V gene. The CDR3 spans 17 residues. Germline trimming cut 0 bases from V and 2 bases from J; bases unmatched to any gene: 6. Here the CDR3 reads CASSVDGAGGLTDTQYF. CDR3 nucleotides: TGTGCCAGCAGCGTAGATGGAGCGGGGGGGCTCACAGATACGCAGTATTTT.

This chain connects TRBV11-2 to TRBJ2-3; D remains ambiguous. V was pared by 2 bases and J by 3 bases, with 9 bases between. The length of the CDR3 is 14 residues. Germline CDR1 and CDR2: SGHAT and FQNNGV. The CDR3 protein is CASSLSSATDTQYF. CDR3 sequence (DNA): TGTGCCAGCAGCTTATCCTCAGCGACAGATACGCAGTATTTT.

CDR3 bases: TGTGCCAGCAGCCCCGGGACATACCATGAAAAACTGTTTTTT. Protein: CASSPGTYHEKLFF. V gene TRBV7-2 combines with J gene TRBJ1-4, with D perhaps TRBD1 (6 bases). The germline gives CDR1 SGHTA, CDR2 FQGNSA. V was trimmed by 5 bases and J by 6 bases, leaving 13 bases between them. This CDR3 region has 14 residues.

CDR3 sequence (DNA): TGTGCCAGCAGTTACCGTGAGACCCAGTACTTC. Protein product: CASSYRETQYF. The V and J genes are TRBV6-6 and TRBJ2-5, with D hard to call. The V end was cut by 2 bases, the J end by 5 bases, with 3 bases between. The CDR3 is made up of 11 amino acids. Germline CDR1 and CDR2: MNHNY and SVGAGI (reference sequence).

V is TRBV30 and J is TRBJ2-1; TRBD2 agrees at 13 bases. Unmatched junction bases numbered 7, after V lost 2 bases and J lost 9 bases. The CDR3 contains 15 residues. Germline loops: CDR1 GTSNPN, CDR2 SVGIG (reference sequence). CDR3 region: CAWSRLAGGSGEQFF. In DNA form, the CDR3 reads TGTGCCTGGAGTAGACTAGCGGGGGGCTCGGGTGAGCAGTTCTTC.

This clone was seen only a few times. This chain links TRBV7-2 with TRBJ2-7; D not resolved. Deletions cut 5 bases from V and 6 bases from J, with 11 bases between. The CDR3 contains 12 residues. Germline V gives CDR1 SGHTA, CDR2 FQGNSA. DNA for the CDR3: TGTGCCAGCAGCCTCACCCGGCGCGAGCAGTACTTC. It yields the protein CASSLTRREQYF.

The chain links TRBV29-1 to TRBJ1-1; 8 nucleotides match TRBD1. The CDR3 has 13 amino acids. V trimming: 7 bases; J trimming: 1 base; junction bases outside the gene matches: 5. Germline CDR1 is SQVTM and CDR2 is ANQGSEA. This CDR3 reads CSAGGQGNTEAFF. The CDR3 DNA reads as TGCAGCGCCGGCGGACAGGGGAACACTGAAGCTTTCTTT. The entire variable domain, with the rest obtained from reference TRBV29-1 and TRBJ1-1, is as follows: SAVISQKPSRDICQRGTSLTIQCQVDSQVTMMFWYRQQPGQSLTLIATANQGSEATYESGFVIDKFPISRPNLTFSTLTVSNMSPEDSSIYLCSAGGQGNTEAFFGQGTRLTVV.